One sample yielded the 25 T cell receptor beta chains listed below, sequenced in a study of cytomegalovirus exposure and HLA in healthy donors. Primers: 60 Vbeta forward and 13 Jbeta reverse. This table comes from immunoSEQ multiplex PCR, and its TCRdb copy is limited to in-frame clones, with some not included. Counted here are 110,000 or so clones, over 8.5% occurring once; the ten biggest clones make up about 6.6%. Sequencing was performed on PBMCs. The receptor source for this set is a woman between 40 and 50 years old in good health and CMV-seropositive.

This clone was found a few times. The chain links TRBV30 to TRBJ2-1; 7 bases are a match to TRBD2. J gave up 4 bases and V 4 bases, and 13 bases lay outside the gene matches. The CDR3 runs to 16 residues. Germline V gene sequence: CDR1 GTSNPN, CDR2 SVGIG (reference sequence). CDR3: CAWTPSGDGGYNEQFF. The CDR3, as DNA: TGTGCCTGGACCCCCTCCGGGGACGGGGGGTACAATGAGCAGTTCTTC. The variable domain in full, with the rest retrieved from reference TRBV30 and TRBJ2-1, is SQTIHQWPATLVQPVGSPLSLECTVEGTSNPNLYWYRQAAGRGLQLLFYSVGIGQISSEVPQNLSASRPQDRQFILSSKKLLLSDSGFYLCAWTPSGDGGYNEQFFGPGTRLTVL.

The chain employs TRBV7-6 and TRBJ1-5; 10 nucleotides align to TRBD1. The CDR3 sequence is 16 residues long. The J segment lost 2 bases and the V segment lost 5 bases, leaving 6 bases of the junction unmatched. CDR1 is SGHVS and CDR2 is FNYEAQ in the germline V gene. Here the CDR3 DNA reads TGTGCCAGCAGCCCCGGGACAGGGGAAGGCAATCAGCCCCAGCATTTT. Encoded protein: CASSPGTGEGNQPQHF.

This clone turned up a few times. The V and J genes are TRBV9 and TRBJ2-1, with 11 bases that match TRBD1. The V gene's germline CDR1 is SGDLS and CDR2 YYNGEE. The J segment lost 7 bases and the V segment lost 3 bases, leaving 3 bases of the junction unmatched. This CDR3 has 14 residues. In DNA, the CDR3 is TGTGCCAGCAGCGGGACAGGGGGCGGAAATGAGCAGTTCTTC. It codes for CASSGTGGGNEQFF.

This clone occurred once. No conserved phenylalanine or tryptophan is present at the end of the CDR3, so a read error is the likely explanation. This chain uses TRBV5-1 with TRBJ2-7, with TRBD1 matching 8 bases. Germline lookup yields CDR1 SGHRS and CDR2 YFSETQ. The CDR3 length is 14 residues. Germline trimming cut 0 bases from V and 5 bases from J; bases unmatched to any gene: 4. The CDR3 region has the DNA TGCGCCAGCAGCTTGGATAGGGGACAGGACGAGCAGTACCTC. This codes for CASSLDRGQDEQYL.

This sequence joins TRBV27 and TRBJ1-1, with 9 bases matching TRBD1. Trimming at V came to 5 bases and at J to 1 base, leaving 5 bases not matched to a gene. This CDR3 has 15 residues. Germline loops: CDR1 MNHEY, CDR2 SMNVEV (reference sequence). CDR3 DNA: TGTGCCAGCAGTCCTACGGGACAGGGGAACACTGAAGCTTTCTTT. Encoded protein: CASSPTGQGNTEAFF.

The chain joins TRBV6-5 to TRBJ1-5, with D perhaps matching TRBD1 (5 bases). The CDR3 consists of 14 residues. In germline, CDR1 is MNHEY, CDR2 SVGAGI. The ends were cut back, 7 bases at V and 3 bases at J, with 13 bases in the middle. The DNA for the CDR3 is TGTGCCAGCACCCCAGGCAGGGCCAATCAGCCCCAGCATTTT. It encodes CASTPGRANQPQHF.

This clone occurred a few times. This rearrangement joins TRBV6-1 to TRBJ2-7; 7 bases line up with TRBD1. V shed 3 bases, J shed 0 bases, and the junction held 5 bases outside the gene matches. In germline, CDR1 is MNHNS, CDR2 SASEGT. This CDR3 has 15 amino acids. CDR3 protein: CASSDEAGGSYEQYF. DNA of the CDR3: TGTGCCAGCAGTGATGAGGCAGGGGGCTCCTACGAGCAGTACTTC.

The V gene is TRBV7-8, the J gene TRBJ1-5; 8 positions agree with TRBD1. CDR1 SGHVS and CDR2 FQNEAQ come from the germline V gene. The CDR3 covers 16 residues. With 2 bases clipped from V and 4 bases from J, the junction kept 7 bases outside the gene matches. CDR3 protein: CASSLRIRTGNQPQHF. For the CDR3, the DNA is TGTGCCAGCAGCTTAAGGATCAGGACAGGGAATCAGCCCCAGCATTTT.

This clone was seen a handful of times. The chain is built from TRBV7-2 and TRBJ2-3; D remains unclear. Germline assignment: CDR1 SGHTA and CDR2 FQGNSA. CDR3 length: 13 residues. Trimming stripped 8 bases from V and 0 bases from J, with 9 bases between. Here the CDR3 reads CASSFPSTDTQYF. CDR3 bases: TGTGCCAGCTCTTTTCCTAGCACAGATACGCAGTATTTT.

The J gene is TRBJ1-2, the V gene TRBV15; D is possibly TRBD1 (5 bases). Trimming removed 3 bases at V and 7 bases at J, with 12 bases between. CDR1 is LNHNV and CDR2 is YYDKDF in the germline V gene (reference sequence). CDR3 length equals 13 residues. The CDR3 sequence: CATSSGRASGYTF. As DNA, the CDR3 is TGTGCCACCAGCAGCGGCAGGGCCTCTGGCTACACCTTC.

There are a few counts of this clone. This sequence joins TRBV1 and TRBJ2-7; TRBD2 is the table's D call, not checked against the DNA. TRBV1 is reported as a pseudogene. CDR3 length equals 15 residues. As DNA, the CDR3 is TGCACCAGCAGCCAAGGGACTAGCACAGCCCACGAGCAGTACTTC. This translates into CTSSQGTSTAHEQYF.

This clone was recorded a few times. This chain links TRBV27 with TRBJ1-5, with TRBD1 matching 7 bases. After removal of 3 bases from V and 6 bases from J, the junction contained 2 bases not matched to a gene. The V gene's germline CDR1 is MNHEY and CDR2 SMNVEV (reference sequence). The length of the CDR3 is 13 residues. The CDR3 nucleotides read TGTGCCAGCAGTTTGGCAGGGGGTCAGCCCCAGCATTTT. Protein sequence: CASSLAGGQPQHF.

Notes on this clone: Other DNA sequences in this sample translate to the same CDR3. This rearrangement joins TRBV30 to TRBJ1-1, with TRBD1 identical over 8 bases. With 2 bases clipped from V and 4 bases from J, the junction kept 3 bases outside the gene matches. Germline V CDR1 and CDR2: GTSNPN, SVGIG (reference sequence). CDR3 length equals 13 residues. The CDR3 region has the DNA TGTGCCTGGAGTCGAACAGGGGGCACTGAAGCTTTCTTT. Protein sequence: CAWSRTGGTEAFF.

The sample holds a few counts of this clone. V is TRBV5-1 and J is TRBJ1-1; 7 bases are shared with TRBD1. V lost 3 bases, J lost 1 base, and 6 bases stayed unmatched. This CDR3 spans 15 amino acids. Germline V gives CDR1 SGHRS, CDR2 YFSETQ. The CDR3 DNA sequence: TGCGCCAGCAGCTGGATTGGGACAGAGAACACTGAAGCTTTCTTT. This gives the protein CASSWIGTENTEAFF.

The CDR3 loop reads CSATNRYNEQFF. The CDR3 DNA sequence: TGCAGCGCGACCAACAGATACAATGAGCAGTTCTTC. The chain couples TRBV29-1 to TRBJ2-1, with D unresolved. The CDR3 totals 12 residues. Trimming removed 7 bases from V and 4 bases from J, with 11 bases in between. Germline CDR1 SQVTM, CDR2 ANQGSEA.

In its sample, this clone was seen a few times. V is TRBV2 and J is TRBJ2-2, with D unclear. The CDR3 is made up of 14 amino acids. Germline loops: CDR1 SNHLY, CDR2 FYNNEI. Trimming shortened V by 5 bases and J by 2 bases, and 9 bases separated the two germline ends. This CDR3 reads CASSRSLNTGELFF. In nucleotides, the CDR3 is TGTGCCAGCAGTCGGTCATTAAACACCGGGGAGCTGTTTTTT.

This clone was observed a handful of times. The chain is built from TRBV19 and TRBJ1-5; 9 bases fit TRBD1. Germline lookup yields CDR1 LNHDA and CDR2 SQIVND (reference sequence). The CDR3 runs 14 residues. J was trimmed by 1 base and V by 8 bases; bases with no gene match: 3. The CDR3 loop reads CASWDRASNQPQHF. The CDR3 DNA reads TGTGCCAGTTGGGACAGGGCGAGCAATCAGCCCCAGCATTTT.

The genes are TRBV30 and TRBJ2-5; D is undetermined. The end of the DNA aligns better with TRBJ2-7, so the J call may be wrong. The CDR3 totals 12 residues. Looked up from germline, CDR1 is GTSNPN and CDR2 is SVGIG (reference sequence). The CDR3 protein is CAWTGGTYEQYF. The CDR3 nucleotides read TGTGCCTGGACTGGCGGTACCTACGAGCAGTACTTC.

This clone was found a few times. This sequence joins TRBV12-5 and TRBJ2-1; 7 nucleotides align to TRBD1. The CDR3 has 13 amino acids. V was pared by 5 bases and J by 7 bases, with 5 bases of the junction left unmatched. Per germline, CDR1 LGHNT and CDR2 FRNRAP. CDR3 sequence reads: CASGGAGGNEQFF. CDR3 bases: TGTGCTAGTGGTGGGGCAGGGGGTAATGAGCAGTTCTTC. The full variable domain, with the rest looked up from reference TRBV12-5 and TRBJ2-1, is DARVTQTPRHKVTEMGQEVTMRCQPILGHNTVFWYRQTMMQGLELLAYFRNRAPLDDSGMPKDRFSAEMPDATLATLKIQPSEPRDSAVYFCASGGAGGNEQFFGPGTRLTVL.

This clone was seen a handful of times. The J gene is TRBJ1-5, the V gene TRBV7-6; D is uncertain. The V end was cut by 0 bases, the J end by 5 bases, with 11 bases between. The CDR3 sequence is 15 residues long. Per the germline V gene, CDR1 is SGHVS and CDR2 is FNYEAQ. CDR3 coding DNA: TGTGCCAGCAGCTTAGCGTCAGGAATCGATCAGCCCCAGCATTTT. Protein product: CASSLASGIDQPQHF.

This clone has just a few counts. This chain links TRBV9 with TRBJ2-3; 10 bases map to TRBD2. The V and J ends lost 0 bases and 2 bases, in that order; junction bases with no gene match: 6. CDR1 and CDR2 (germline): SGDLS, YYNGEE. CDR3 length equals 17 residues. The CDR3 DNA reads as TGTGCCAGCAGCGTAGGAACAGCGGGGGGGAACACAGATACGCAGTATTTT. It codes for CASSVGTAGGNTDTQYF. The full variable domain, its missing parts supplied by reference TRBV9 and TRBJ2-3, is DSGVTQTPKHLITATGQRVTLRCSPRSGDLSVYWYQQSLDQGLQFLIQYYNGEERAKGNILERFSAQQFPDLHSELNLSSLELGDSALYFCASSVGTAGGNTDTQYFGPGTRLTVL.

This chain links TRBV5-6 with TRBJ2-4, with 10 positions matching TRBD1. Trimming at V came to 5 bases and at J to 8 bases, leaving 10 bases not matched to a gene. The V gene's germline CDR1 is SGHDT and CDR2 YYEEEE. The CDR3 spans 15 residues. CDR3 protein: CASSFAGTGVHIQYF. CDR3 nucleotide sequence: TGTGCCAGCAGTTTTGCCGGGACAGGGGTGCACATTCAGTACTTC.

This clone appeared a few times. The chain's CDR3 is CASSLGVLEGAWSNQPQHF. The CDR3 nucleotides are TGCGCCAGCAGCCTCGGCGTTCTGGAGGGGGCTTGGAGCAATCAGCCCCAGCATTTT. V is TRBV5-1 and J is TRBJ1-5; 7 positions match TRBD1. The V segment lost 4 bases and the J segment 1 base; nucleotides outside the gene matches: 17. Germline loops: CDR1 SGHRS, CDR2 YFSETQ. This CDR3 is built from 19 residues.

The chain combines TRBV2 with TRBJ1-2; 8 nucleotides match TRBD1. This CDR3 is built from 15 residues. Germline loops: CDR1 SNHLY, CDR2 FYNNEI. V was pared by 9 bases and J by 1 base, with 10 bases of the junction left unmatched. The CDR3 sequence: CASSPRDRRNYGYTF. The CDR3 DNA sequence: TGTGCCAGTTCCCCCCGGGACAGGCGTAACTATGGCTACACCTTC.

This clone came up a few times. The V call is TRBV15, the J call TRBJ2-2, with D possibly being TRBD2 (7 bases). The germline V gene encodes CDR1 LNHNV and CDR2 YYDKDF (reference sequence). This CDR3 spans 16 amino acids. V was pared by 3 bases and J by 3 bases, with 14 bases between. The CDR3 DNA follows: TGTGCCACCAGCAGCTGGGCGGGGGCCTACACCGGGGAGCTGTTTTTT. It encodes CATSSWAGAYTGELFF.